Listed below are T cell receptor beta chains from one sample, sequenced in a study of T cells in Graves' hyperthyroidism and ophthalmopathy. TCRdb recomputed calls from the multiplex PCR reads with MiXCR, one row per CDR3 protein. This sample has 550,000 to 600,000 distinct CDR3 sequences; 16% occur once, and the top ten carry 15% to 20%. Sequencing was carried out using blood. The receptors derive from a woman under 30 with Graves' hyperthyroidism. The CDR3 runs from the conserved cysteine through the conserved F or W. The D gene is left open where the match is weak. Expanded clones are given a class, and other clones once, few, many or no size at all.

CSAPPLGGGVYEQYF,TGCAGTGCTCCACCTCTGGGAGGGGGCGTTTACGAGCAGTACTTC,TRBV20-1,NA,many,TRBJ2-7
CASSPEPVGNYGYTF,TGTGCCAGCAGCCCGGAGCCTGTCGGGAACTATGGCTACACCTTC,TRBV5-4,NA,NA,TRBJ1-2
CASSLESIANTEAFF,TGTGCCAGCAGCTTGGAGAGCATCGCGAACACTGAAGCTTTCTTT,TRBV5-4,NA,few,TRBJ1-1
CASRKTGETEAFF,TGTGCCAGCAGAAAGACAGGGGAAACTGAAGCTTTCTTT,TRBV7-2,TRBD1,NA,TRBJ1-1
CASSVEPGGSPLHF,TGTGCCAGCAGCGTAGAACCTGGGGGCTCACCCCTCCACTTT,TRBV9,NA,few,TRBJ1-6
CATSRDDPDGHTDTQYF,TGTGCCACCAGCAGAGATGATCCCGATGGGCACACAGATACGCAGTATTTT,TRBV15,NA,many,TRBJ2-3
CASSQSAAEQYF,TGTGCCAGCAGCCAGTCCGCTGCCGAGCAGTACTTC,TRBV3-1,NA,many,TRBJ2-7
CASSPLSGGRSSEQYF,TGCGCCAGCAGCCCCCTTAGCGGGGGGAGGTCTAGCGAGCAGTACTTC,TRBV5-1,TRBD2,few,TRBJ2-7
CASSPNLGPGNTIYF,TGTGCCAGCTCACCAAACCTCGGGCCTGGAAACACCATATATTTT,TRBV18,NA,NA,TRBJ1-3
CASSIRNTGANVLTF,TGTGCCAGTAGTATCCGGAATACTGGGGCCAACGTCCTGACTTTC,TRBV19,NA,NA,TRBJ2-6
CASSGKRGGISEQYF,TGTGCCAGCAGCGGAAAGCGGGGGGGCATAAGTGAGCAGTACTTC,TRBV11-3,TRBD2,few,TRBJ2-7
CASSGFSGIDTQYF,TGTGCCAGCAGTGGTTTTAGCGGGATAGATACGCAGTATTTT,TRBV2,TRBD2,NA,TRBJ2-3
CASSPGTVAKNIQYF,TGTGCCAGCAGCCCCGGGACAGTAGCCAAAAACATTCAGTACTTC,TRBV7-9,TRBD1,few,TRBJ2-4
CASSSPRGARRLSGANVLTF,TGCGCCAGCAGCTCCCCGCGGGGGGCCCGTAGGCTCTCTGGGGCCAACGTCCTGACTTTC,TRBV5-1,TRBD2,NA,TRBJ2-6
CATSDDRQAQETQYF,TGTGCCACCAGTGACGACCGACAGGCCCAAGAGACCCAGTACTTC,TRBV24-1,NA,many,TRBJ2-5
CASSFQGDGYTF,TGCGCCAGCAGCTTCCAGGGAGATGGCTACACCTTC,TRBV5-1,NA,NA,TRBJ1-2
CASSLGTSGAYNEQFF,TGTGCCAGCAGCCTCGGGACTAGCGGGGCCTACAATGAGCAGTTCTTC,TRBV3-1,TRBD2,many,TRBJ2-1
CASSSLLPDNEQFF,TGTGCCAGCAGCTCCCTTTTGCCGGATAATGAGCAGTTCTTC,TRBV13,NA,NA,TRBJ2-1
CASSLVGAPWEQYF,TGCGCCAGCAGCTTGGTCGGGGCCCCCTGGGAGCAGTACTTC,TRBV5-1,NA,many,TRBJ2-7
CASSSGLGPDYTF,TGTGCCAGCAGCTCTGGGTTAGGGCCTGACTACACCTTC,TRBV11-2,NA,many,TRBJ1-2